This T cell receptor beta chain appears in the sequencing data of a study of T cell responses to AZD1222 COVID-19 vaccine. General study points: As reported, nearly half of all spike-specific TCRs target variant regions that are unmutated. Repertoires in all cases were sampled only once the peak T cell response had passed.

Assay: immunoSEQ multiplex PCR; the TCRdb copy retains only in-frame clones and omits some. The table has about 130,000 clones, approximately 91% seen once. CDR3 length equals 11 residues. CDR1 and CDR2 (germline): GTSNPN, SVGIG (reference sequence). Between the trimmed V and J ends, which lost 8 bases and 6 bases, there was a span of 13 bases. Regarding this clone: As yet, its antigen is unknown.

This receptor was taken from an adult in good health. The chain carries TRBV30 and TRBJ1-1; tentative D call: TRBD1 (5 bases). This specimen was peripheral blood, taken on day 0 of AZD1222 vaccination. The chain's CDR3 is CARDRVAEAFF. CDR3 bases: TGTGCCAGAGACAGAGTCGCTGAAGCTTTCTTT.